These 21 T cell receptor beta chains were sequenced from one sample in a study of blood T cell repertoires in COVID-19. TCRdb's copy holds only in-frame clones and misses some; the assay was immunoSEQ multiplex PCR. The sample shows 450,000 or so clones, 70% to 90% of them seen only once. Sample: peripheral blood. These receptors all come from a young man with COVID-19, enrolled during active disease.

The rearrangement joins TRBV7-9 to TRBJ1-2; 9 positions agree with TRBD1. The CDR3 sequence is 16 residues long. The V segment lost 5 bases and the J segment 8 bases; nucleotides outside the gene matches: 15. Per germline, CDR1 SEHNR and CDR2 FQNEAQ (reference sequence). DNA for the CDR3: TGTGCCAGCAGCCCAAACGGTGGGACAGGGTTTGGAGGCTACACCTTC. Translation gives CASSPNGGTGFGGYTF.

V usage is TRBV7-3 and J usage is TRBJ2-5; perhaps TRBD2 as D (6 bases). The V gene's germline CDR1 is SGHTA and CDR2 FQGTGA. The ends were cut back, 4 bases at V and 4 bases at J, with 16 bases in the middle. The CDR3 has 15 amino acids. CDR3 coding DNA: TGTGCCAGCAGCTACCGGACGGGGGTAGGAGAGACCCAGTACTTC. It translates to CASSYRTGVGETQYF.

CDR3: CASSWAGGGVLEQYF. The DNA of the CDR3 is TGTGCCAGCAGCTGGGCTGGCGGGGGGGTTCTCGAGCAGTACTTC. V and J are TRBV7-9 and TRBJ2-7; 9 nucleotides line up with TRBD2. J was trimmed by 6 bases and V by 4 bases; bases with no gene match: 10. The CDR3 spans 15 residues. In germline, CDR1 is SEHNR, CDR2 FQNEAQ (reference sequence).

The gene calls are TRBV12-5 and TRBJ2-1, with D perhaps matching TRBD2 (6 bases). The V gene lost 5 bases and the J gene lost 9 bases, with 17 bases spanning the gap. Germline-derived CDR1 and CDR2 are LGHNT and FRNRAP. The CDR3 totals 14 residues. CDR3 coding DNA: TGTGCTAGTGGTCCCAAGGAGGGAATCATTGAGCAGTTCTTC. Its translation: CASGPKEGIIEQFF.

A remark on this clone: Other DNA variants within this sample encode the same CDR3. The chain employs TRBV3-1 (or the pseudogene TRBV3-2) and TRBJ2-3, with TRBD2 identical over 13 bases. Germline V gene lookup returns CDR1 LGHDT and CDR2 YNNKEL (reference sequence). Trimming cost V 5 bases and J 4 bases; bases outside gene matches: 0. The CDR3 is made up of 14 amino acids. CDR3: CASSGLAGADTQYF. The DNA for the CDR3 is TGTGCCAGCAGCGGACTAGCGGGGGCAGATACGCAGTATTTT.

The J gene is TRBJ2-5, the V gene TRBV25-1, with D perhaps matching TRBD1 (5 bases). The CDR3 has 17 residues. V was cut by 4 bases and J by 1 base, with 19 bases left in between. Germline lookup yields CDR1 MGHDK and CDR2 SYGVNS. The CDR3 DNA sequence: TGTGCCAGCAGTGCCTCAACCGTGGGGCTGATCCAAGAGACCCAGTACTTC. It is translated as CASSASTVGLIQETQYF. Using reference TRBV25-1 and TRBJ2-5 for the parts outside the CDR3, the full variable domain is EADIYQTPRYLVIGTGKKITLECSQTMGHDKMYWYQQDPGMELHLIHYSYGVNSTEKGDLSSESTVSRIRTEHFPLTLESARPSHTSQYLCASSASTVGLIQETQYFGPGTRLLVL.

V is TRBV27 and J is TRBJ2-2, with 7 bases that match TRBD2. Germline V gene data show CDR1 as MNHEY and CDR2 as SMNVEV (reference sequence). V gave up 6 bases and J gave up 7 bases; unmatched junction bases: 8. The CDR3 totals 14 residues. CDR3 in amino acids: CASSLTSESGELFF. CDR3 nucleotides: TGTGCCAGCAGCCTTACTAGCGAAAGCGGGGAGCTGTTTTTT.

The rearrangement links TRBV27 to TRBJ2-1, with 8 bases that match TRBD1. The CDR3 is 15 amino acids. Germline V gene data show CDR1 as MNHEY and CDR2 as SMNVEV (reference sequence). V lost 2 bases and J lost 9; bases outside the gene matches: 9. The CDR3 here is CASSLRDRHQGEQFF. In DNA form, the CDR3 reads TGTGCCAGCAGTTTACGGGACAGGCACCAAGGTGAGCAGTTCTTC.

The gene calls are TRBV25-1 and TRBJ1-5; the D gene is possibly TRBD1 (6 bases). The CDR3 has 14 amino acids. Germline loops: CDR1 MGHDK, CDR2 SYGVNS. Trimming pared 4 bases from V and 5 bases from J, leaving 12 bases between. CDR3 in amino acids: CASSAGAVHQPQHF. CDR3 nucleotides: TGTGCCAGCAGTGCAGGGGCAGTACATCAGCCCCAGCATTTT.

CDR3: CASSPQGNYGYTF. The DNA of the CDR3 is TGTGCCAGCAGCCCCCAGGGGAACTATGGCTACACCTTC. The chain links TRBV11-2 to TRBJ1-2, with D possibly matching TRBD1 (6 bases). Per germline, CDR1 SGHAT and CDR2 FQNNGV. The CDR3 is 13 amino acids. V gave up 5 bases and J gave up 2 bases, with 9 bases separating them.

This chain uses TRBV19 with TRBJ2-5; 13 bases line up with TRBD2. V lost 5 bases, J lost 1 base, and 4 bases stayed unmatched. CDR1 LNHDA and CDR2 SQIVND come from the germline V gene (reference sequence). The CDR3 contains 16 residues. In nucleotides, the CDR3 is TGTGCCAGTAGTGCCGGACTAGCGGGGGTCCAAGAGACCCAGTACTTC. It is translated as CASSAGLAGVQETQYF.

The V call is TRBV4-1, the J call TRBJ2-3, with TRBD1 identical over 9 bases. The CDR3 has 17 amino acids. Unmatched junction bases numbered 11, after V lost 4 bases and J lost 3 bases. Germline-derived CDR1 and CDR2 are MGHRA and YSYEKL. This chain's CDR3 is CASSRTGDRALTDTQYF. CDR3 nucleotides: TGCGCCAGCAGCCGGACGGGGGACAGGGCCCTAACAGATACGCAGTATTTT.

CDR3 sequence: CATSRDWGAGANVLTF. The DNA for the CDR3 is TGTGCCACCAGCAGAGATTGGGGGGCTGGGGCCAACGTCCTGACTTTC. V is TRBV15 and J is TRBJ2-6; D is possibly TRBD2 (6 bases). CDR3 length: 16 residues. V was cut by 0 bases and J by 2 bases, with 8 bases left in between. CDR1 and CDR2 (germline): LNHNV, YYDKDF (reference sequence). Full variable domain (remainder filled in from reference TRBV15 and TRBJ2-6): DAMVIQNPRYQVTQFGKPVTLSCSQTLNHNVMYWYQQKSSQAPKLLFHYYDKDFNNEADTPDNFQSRRPNTSFCFLDIRSPGLGDTAMYLCATSRDWGAGANVLTFGAGSRLTVL.

This chain uses TRBV5-4 with TRBJ2-3; TRBD2 might be the D (6 bases). Trimming removed 4 bases from V and 0 bases from J, with 9 bases in between. Germline loops: CDR1 SGHNT, CDR2 YYREEE (reference sequence). The CDR3 has 14 amino acids. The CDR3 region is CASSEGTSTDTQYF. In nucleotides, the CDR3 is TGTGCCAGCAGCGAGGGGACTAGCACAGATACGCAGTATTTT.

The gene calls are TRBV27 and TRBJ1-5; 9 bases line up with TRBD1. The CDR3 totals 15 residues. V trimming: 6 bases; J trimming: 2 bases; junction bases outside the gene matches: 5. Germline V CDR1 and CDR2: MNHEY, SMNVEV (reference sequence). CDR3 nucleotide sequence: TGTGCCAGCAGACAGGGGGCGAGCGGCAATCAGCCCCAGCATTTT. Translating it yields CASRQGASGNQPQHF.

This rearrangement joins TRBV6-1 to TRBJ2-7, with D maybe TRBD1 (6 bases). The ends were cut back, 4 bases at V and 0 bases at J, with 16 bases in the middle. This CDR3 contains 16 residues. Germline V gene sequence: CDR1 MNHNS, CDR2 SASEGT. The CDR3: CASSVSDRPSSYEQYF. DNA for the CDR3: TGTGCCAGCAGTGTAAGTGACAGGCCTAGCTCCTACGAGCAGTACTTC.

The V gene is TRBV15, the J gene TRBJ2-2; TRBD2 might be the D (5 bases). The V end was cut by 5 bases, the J end by 3 bases, with 16 bases between. CDR3 length: 16 residues. CDR1 is LNHNV, CDR2 YYDKDF, per germline (reference sequence). CDR3 sequence: CATSPRRARDTGELFF. DNA of the CDR3: TGTGCCACCAGCCCCCGGCGGGCGCGAGACACCGGGGAGCTGTTTTTT. The full variable domain, its missing parts supplied by reference TRBV15 and TRBJ2-2, is DAMVIQNPRYQVTQFGKPVTLSCSQTLNHNVMYWYQQKSSQAPKLLFHYYDKDFNNEADTPDNFQSRRPNTSFCFLDIRSPGLGDTAMYLCATSPRRARDTGELFFGEGSRLTVL.

The chain is built from TRBV2 and TRBJ2-1; 7 nucleotides align to TRBD1. Germline trimming cut 7 bases from V and 3 bases from J; bases unmatched to any gene: 3. Germline lookup yields CDR1 SNHLY and CDR2 FYNNEI. The CDR3 totals 13 residues. CDR3 nucleotide sequence: TGTGCCAGCACGGGACAGATCTACAATGAGCAGTTCTTC. The encoded protein is CASTGQIYNEQFF.

V and J are TRBV2 and TRBJ1-4; D remains unclear. Germline CDR1 is SNHLY and CDR2 is FYNNEI. The CDR3 totals 12 residues. Trimming took off 4 bases at V and 7 bases at J, with 7 bases between the two ends. CDR3 nucleotides: TGTGCCAGCAGTGGTAGTAGTGAAAAACTGTTTTTT. The encoded protein is CASSGSSEKLFF.

The V call is TRBV18, the J call TRBJ2-5, with D possibly being TRBD2 (6 bases). The CDR3 contains 14 residues. Germline V lookup: CDR1 KGHSH, CDR2 LQKENI. V was trimmed by 4 bases and J by 3 bases, leaving 12 bases between them. The CDR3 reads CASSRRASEETQYF. The CDR3 coding sequence is TGTGCCAGCTCACGGCGGGCTAGCGAAGAGACCCAGTACTTC.

The genes are TRBV3-1 (or the pseudogene TRBV3-2) and TRBJ1-2; 8 bases agree with TRBD1. V lost 3 bases to trimming and J lost 8 bases; unmatched junction nucleotides: 5. The CDR3 sequence is 13 residues long. Germline lookup yields CDR1 LGHDT and CDR2 YNNKEL (reference sequence). Here the CDR3 DNA reads TGTGCCAGCAGCCAGCGGACAGGGTCGGGCTACACCTTC. This gives the protein CASSQRTGSGYTF.